A single sample gave rise to the 18 T cell receptor beta chains below, sequenced in a study of blood T cell repertoires in COVID-19. TCRdb keeps only in-frame clones here, not all; method: immunoSEQ multiplex PCR. This table has approximately 270,000 clones, about nine tenths appearing once. What was sequenced was peripheral blood. These receptors were taken from a man aged 45-65 years with acute or convalescent COVID-19.

The chain links TRBV9 to TRBJ1-1; D is possibly TRBD1 (6 bases). Looked up from germline, CDR1 is SGDLS and CDR2 is YYNGEE. The CDR3 spans 15 residues. The germline V and J ends were trimmed by 4 bases and 1 base, with 14 bases remaining between them. The CDR3 here is CASSLTGTPNTEAFF. DNA for the CDR3: TGTGCCAGCAGCCTTACCGGGACACCGAACACTGAAGCTTTCTTT.

The chain uses TRBV9 and TRBJ2-7; D is perhaps TRBD2 (8 bases). Between the trimmed V and J ends, which lost 3 bases and 2 bases, there was a span of 15 bases. CDR1 and CDR2 from the germline V gene are SGDLS and YYNGEE. This CDR3 spans 15 amino acids. The CDR3 spells CASSAGGGRAYEQYF. The DNA for the CDR3 is TGTGCCAGCAGCGCGGGAGGGGGCAGAGCCTACGAGCAGTACTTC.

The J gene is TRBJ1-2, the V gene TRBV20-1; unclear D gene. Trimming shortened V by 6 bases and J by 8 bases, and 13 bases separated the two germline ends. The CDR3 has 11 amino acids. Germline loops: CDR1 DFQATT, CDR2 SNEGSKA (reference sequence). As DNA, the CDR3 is TGCAGTGCCGGAGCAGATGAGGGCTACACCTTC. Residues: CSAGADEGYTF.

CDR3 DNA: TGTGCCAGCATGAATATCGCGGGGGGGCTTTTTACCGGGGAGCTGTTTTTT. It is translated as CASMNIAGGLFTGELFF. The rearrangement joins TRBV2 to TRBJ2-2; 9 bases align to TRBD2. The length of the CDR3 is 17 residues. Germline V lookup: CDR1 SNHLY, CDR2 FYNNEI. V lost 7 bases and J lost 5; bases outside the gene matches: 14.

This chain connects TRBV6-5 to TRBJ2-5, with D unresolved. The CDR3 contains 13 residues. The V gene lost 6 bases and the J gene lost 1 base, with 9 bases spanning the gap. Germline loops: CDR1 MNHEY, CDR2 SVGAGI. Here the CDR3 reads CASSPQLQETQYF. In DNA, the CDR3 is TGTGCCAGCAGCCCACAGCTCCAAGAGACCCAGTACTTC.

The chain recombines TRBV7-9 with TRBJ2-4; D is unclear. Germline V gene sequence: CDR1 SEHNR, CDR2 FQNEAQ (reference sequence). CDR3 length: 15 amino acids. The ends were cut back, 2 bases at V and 5 bases at J, with 13 bases in the middle. The CDR3 DNA is TGTGCCAGCAGCTTATTGTCCGGTCCTGAAAACATTCAGTACTTC. It is translated as CASSLLSGPENIQYF.

The chain carries TRBV4-1 and TRBJ1-2; the match to TRBD1 covers 12 bases. Germline trimming cut 2 bases from V and 4 bases from J; bases unmatched to any gene: 2. CDR1 MGHRA and CDR2 YSYEKL come from the germline V gene. This CDR3 is built from 15 residues. The CDR3 DNA reads as TGCGCCAGCAGCCAAAGGGACAGGGGGCCCTATGGCTACACCTTC. Translation gives CASSQRDRGPYGYTF.

A single count supports this clone. The genes are TRBV27 and TRBJ1-1; possible D gene TRBD1, 5 bases. CDR1 and CDR2 (germline): MNHEY, SMNVEV (reference sequence). CDR3 size: 16 residues. Trimming stripped 5 bases from V and 2 bases from J, with 18 bases between. The CDR3 region has the DNA TGTGCCAGCAGTCCTCAGACATATCAGGGTAACACTGAAGCTTTCTTT. Residues: CASSPQTYQGNTEAFF.

The chain combines TRBV9 with TRBJ1-1; 10 bases are a match to TRBD1. The V gene end was trimmed by 4 bases and the J gene end by 4 bases; junction bases not matched to a gene: 4. The germline V gene encodes CDR1 SGDLS and CDR2 YYNGEE. The CDR3 has 14 amino acids. CDR3 residues: CASSTGQGGTEAFF. In DNA form, the CDR3 reads TGTGCCAGCAGCACCGGACAGGGGGGCACTGAAGCTTTCTTT.

The sample holds a few counts of this clone. The chain couples TRBV19 to TRBJ1-2; a possible D gene is TRBD1 (5 bases). With 4 bases removed from V and 3 bases from J, the gap between germline ends came to 15 bases. Germline loops: CDR1 LNHDA, CDR2 SQIVND (reference sequence). The CDR3 runs 15 residues. The CDR3 reads CASSKAGGPDYGYTF. In DNA form, the CDR3 reads TGTGCCAGTAGTAAAGCCGGGGGACCGGACTATGGCTACACCTTC. The complete variable domain, with remaining parts taken from reference TRBV19 and TRBJ1-2, reads DGGITQSPKYLFRKEGQNVTLSCEQNLNHDAMYWYRQDPGQGLRLIYYSQIVNDFQKGDIAEGYSVSREKKESFPLTVTSAQKNPTAFYLCASSKAGGPDYGYTFGSGTRLTVV.

The V gene is TRBV6-5, the J gene TRBJ1-5; the match to TRBD1 covers 9 bases. The CDR3 totals 15 residues. Losses at the gene ends were 5 bases for V and 5 bases for J; bases not matched to a gene: 7. CDR1 MNHEY and CDR2 SVGAGI come from the germline V gene. CDR3 in amino acids: CASSPSDRGDQPQHF. In DNA form, the CDR3 reads TGTGCCAGCAGTCCCTCCGACAGGGGGGATCAGCCCCAGCATTTT.

This chain connects TRBV4-2 to TRBJ1-4; TRBD1 agrees at 10 bases. CDR1 and CDR2 from the germline V gene are LGHNA and YNFKEQ. This CDR3 has 15 amino acids. The trim removed 1 base at V and 8 bases at J, leaving 4 bases unmatched. The CDR3 sequence: CASSQGGTGAEKLFF. For the CDR3, the DNA is TGTGCCAGCAGCCAAGGGGGGACAGGGGCCGAAAAACTGTTTTTT.

The chain is built from TRBV29-1 and TRBJ1-1; 8 bases fit TRBD1. From germline, CDR1 is SQVTM and CDR2 ANQGSEA. J gave up 4 bases and V 6 bases, and 4 bases lay outside the gene matches. This CDR3 comprises 12 residues. The CDR3 reads CSVTGVSTEAFF. Here the CDR3 DNA reads TGCAGCGTGACAGGGGTTTCCACTGAAGCTTTCTTT. The full variable domain, its missing parts supplied by reference TRBV29-1 and TRBJ1-1, is SAVISQKPSRDICQRGTSLTIQCQVDSQVTMMFWYRQQPGQSLTLIATANQGSEATYESGFVIDKFPISRPNLTFSTLTVSNMSPEDSSIYLCSVTGVSTEAFFGQGTRLTVV.

This chain links TRBV6-2 or TRBV6-3 with TRBJ2-5; D is uncertain. Trimming removed 6 bases from V and 2 bases from J, with 7 bases in between. Germline loops: CDR1 MNHEY, CDR2 SVGEGT. The CDR3 is made up of 12 amino acids. CDR3 region: CASSTRQETQYF. CDR3 coding DNA: TGTGCCAGCAGCACCCGGCAAGAGACCCAGTACTTC.

The rearrangement links TRBV18 to TRBJ2-3; 11 nucleotides agree with TRBD2. From germline, CDR1 is KGHSH and CDR2 LQKENI. The CDR3 has 18 amino acids. V trimming: 3 bases; J trimming: 2 bases; junction bases outside the gene matches: 10. The CDR3 DNA reads as TGTGCCAGCTCACCCCTCTTGCTAGCGGGGGGTTTCACAGATACGCAGTATTTT. Its protein product is CASSPLLLAGGFTDTQYF.

This rearrangement joins TRBV5-1 to TRBJ1-1; TRBD1 agrees at 8 bases. The CDR3 covers 14 residues. In germline, CDR1 is SGHRS, CDR2 YFSETQ. V dropped 2 bases and J dropped 3; count of bases not matched to a gene: 3. CDR3 in amino acids: CASSFQGAYTEAFF. As DNA, the CDR3 is TGCGCCAGCAGCTTTCAGGGGGCCTACACTGAAGCTTTCTTT.

This clone appeared a few times. The CDR3 region is CASSEEGKDTGELFF. The CDR3 DNA is TGCGCCAGCAGTGAGGAGGGAAAGGACACCGGGGAGCTGTTTTTT. The gene calls are TRBV10-1 and TRBJ2-2; a possible D gene is TRBD2 (5 bases). Germline lookup yields CDR1 WNHNN and CDR2 SYGVQD (reference sequence). The ends were cut back, 2 bases at V and 3 bases at J, with 10 bases in the middle. This CDR3 comprises 15 residues.

This chain links TRBV11-2 with TRBJ2-5; 12 bases agree with TRBD2. The trim removed 4 bases at V and 4 bases at J, leaving 7 bases unmatched. Germline CDR1 is SGHAT and CDR2 is FQNNGV. The CDR3 runs 16 residues. The CDR3 region has the DNA TGTGCCAGCAGCTCTCTAGCGGGGGGGCCCCCAGAGACCCAGTACTTC. Encoded protein: CASSSLAGGPPETQYF.